The 9 T cell receptor beta chains below all came from one sample that was sequenced in a study of blood T cell repertoires in COVID-19. Assay used: immunoSEQ multiplex PCR; TCRdb lists only in-frame clones, some missing. This sample has 150,000 to 200,000 clones, with around nine tenths found just once. Sequencing used peripheral blood. The source of these receptors is a middle-aged man with active or convalescent COVID-19.

The chain is built from TRBV28 and TRBJ1-3; no reliable D call. The CDR3 is made up of 15 amino acids. CDR1 and CDR2 from the germline V gene are MDHEN and SYDVKM. The V end was cut by 3 bases, the J end by 0 bases, with 9 bases between. CDR3 amino acids: CASSLAGGSGNTIYF. Here the CDR3 DNA reads TGTGCCAGCAGTTTGGCGGGCGGCTCTGGAAACACCATATATTTT. The entire variable domain, with the rest obtained from reference TRBV28 and TRBJ1-3, is as follows: DVKVTQSSRYLVKRTGEKVFLECVQDMDHENMFWYRQDPGLGLRLIYFSYDVKMKEKGDIPEGYSVSREKKERFSLILESASTNQTSMYLCASSLAGGSGNTIYFGEGSWLTVV.

This clone appeared a single time. The J gene is TRBJ2-2, the V gene TRBV9; D is unclear. CDR3 size: 16 residues. Germline values: CDR1 SGDLS, CDR2 YYNGEE. The V gene lost 0 bases and the J gene lost 9 bases, with 18 bases spanning the gap. Here the CDR3 reads CASSVAPLIRSRELFF. The CDR3 DNA reads TGTGCCAGCAGCGTAGCCCCCCTAATTCGTTCCCGGGAGCTGTTTTTT.

The CDR3 sequence is CASSTHSYGYTF. CDR3 sequence (DNA): TGTGCCAGCAGTACCCATAGCTATGGCTACACCTTC. The chain combines TRBV28 with TRBJ1-2; no firm D call. The CDR3 is 12 amino acids. In germline, CDR1 is MDHEN, CDR2 SYDVKM. V lost 5 bases and J 4 bases, leaving 8 bases between the germline ends.

This chain links TRBV28 with TRBJ1-6, with D perhaps TRBD1 (6 bases). The ends were cut back, 10 bases at V and 7 bases at J, with 17 bases in the middle. The CDR3 is made up of 14 amino acids. Per germline, CDR1 MDHEN and CDR2 SYDVKM. The CDR3 DNA is TGTGCCACCATGACCAGGGGTTGGAATTCACCCCTCCACTTT. As protein: CATMTRGWNSPLHF.

The CDR3 nucleotides are TGTGCCAGTAGTATAGATCTACAGGGGGCCTCCTACGAGCAGTACTTC. Its protein product is CASSIDLQGASYEQYF. This chain connects TRBV19 to TRBJ2-7; TRBD1 agrees at 9 bases. Germline CDR1 LNHDA, CDR2 SQIVND (reference sequence). V gave up 0 bases and J gave up 0 bases; unmatched junction bases: 3. The CDR3 loop spans 16 amino acids.

The rearrangement joins TRBV5-1 to TRBJ2-7; TRBD2 might be the D (6 bases). The V gene lost 4 bases and the J gene lost 4 bases, with 12 bases spanning the gap. CDR1 is SGHRS, CDR2 YFSETQ, per germline. The CDR3 spans 13 residues. CDR3 region: CASSLGREYEQYF. CDR3 sequence (DNA): TGCGCCAGCAGCCTGGGACGGGAGTACGAGCAGTACTTC.

The chain links TRBV5-1 to TRBJ2-7; 12 bases agree with TRBD1. The germline V gene encodes CDR1 SGHRS and CDR2 YFSETQ. This CDR3 region has 16 residues. The trim removed 3 bases at V and 3 bases at J, leaving 7 bases unmatched. The CDR3 reads CASSWTGTGGYYEQYF. In DNA, the CDR3 is TGCGCCAGCAGCTGGACGGGGACAGGGGGCTACTACGAGCAGTACTTC.

The chain links TRBV2 to TRBJ2-5, with 8 bases identical to TRBD1. In germline, CDR1 is SNHLY, CDR2 FYNNEI. This CDR3 contains 15 residues. V dropped 3 bases and J dropped 2; count of bases not matched to a gene: 5. The CDR3 DNA reads as TGTGCCAGCAGTGATGGTAGACAGGGGCAAGAGACCCAGTACTTC. It specifies CASSDGRQGQETQYF.

The table lists this clone with a few counts. V usage is TRBV28 and J usage is TRBJ1-6; the D gene is possibly TRBD1 (6 bases). The CDR3 is 13 amino acids. Trimming took off 6 bases at V and 8 bases at J, with 11 bases between the two ends. From germline, CDR1 is MDHEN and CDR2 SYDVKM. The CDR3 region is CASSINRDSPLHF. DNA for the CDR3: TGTGCCAGCAGCATCAACAGGGATTCACCCCTCCACTTT. Looking up the rest from reference TRBV28 and TRBJ1-6 gives the full variable domain: DVKVTQSSRYLVKRTGEKVFLECVQDMDHENMFWYRQDPGLGLRLIYFSYDVKMKEKGDIPEGYSVSREKKERFSLILESASTNQTSMYLCASSINRDSPLHFGNGTRLTVT.